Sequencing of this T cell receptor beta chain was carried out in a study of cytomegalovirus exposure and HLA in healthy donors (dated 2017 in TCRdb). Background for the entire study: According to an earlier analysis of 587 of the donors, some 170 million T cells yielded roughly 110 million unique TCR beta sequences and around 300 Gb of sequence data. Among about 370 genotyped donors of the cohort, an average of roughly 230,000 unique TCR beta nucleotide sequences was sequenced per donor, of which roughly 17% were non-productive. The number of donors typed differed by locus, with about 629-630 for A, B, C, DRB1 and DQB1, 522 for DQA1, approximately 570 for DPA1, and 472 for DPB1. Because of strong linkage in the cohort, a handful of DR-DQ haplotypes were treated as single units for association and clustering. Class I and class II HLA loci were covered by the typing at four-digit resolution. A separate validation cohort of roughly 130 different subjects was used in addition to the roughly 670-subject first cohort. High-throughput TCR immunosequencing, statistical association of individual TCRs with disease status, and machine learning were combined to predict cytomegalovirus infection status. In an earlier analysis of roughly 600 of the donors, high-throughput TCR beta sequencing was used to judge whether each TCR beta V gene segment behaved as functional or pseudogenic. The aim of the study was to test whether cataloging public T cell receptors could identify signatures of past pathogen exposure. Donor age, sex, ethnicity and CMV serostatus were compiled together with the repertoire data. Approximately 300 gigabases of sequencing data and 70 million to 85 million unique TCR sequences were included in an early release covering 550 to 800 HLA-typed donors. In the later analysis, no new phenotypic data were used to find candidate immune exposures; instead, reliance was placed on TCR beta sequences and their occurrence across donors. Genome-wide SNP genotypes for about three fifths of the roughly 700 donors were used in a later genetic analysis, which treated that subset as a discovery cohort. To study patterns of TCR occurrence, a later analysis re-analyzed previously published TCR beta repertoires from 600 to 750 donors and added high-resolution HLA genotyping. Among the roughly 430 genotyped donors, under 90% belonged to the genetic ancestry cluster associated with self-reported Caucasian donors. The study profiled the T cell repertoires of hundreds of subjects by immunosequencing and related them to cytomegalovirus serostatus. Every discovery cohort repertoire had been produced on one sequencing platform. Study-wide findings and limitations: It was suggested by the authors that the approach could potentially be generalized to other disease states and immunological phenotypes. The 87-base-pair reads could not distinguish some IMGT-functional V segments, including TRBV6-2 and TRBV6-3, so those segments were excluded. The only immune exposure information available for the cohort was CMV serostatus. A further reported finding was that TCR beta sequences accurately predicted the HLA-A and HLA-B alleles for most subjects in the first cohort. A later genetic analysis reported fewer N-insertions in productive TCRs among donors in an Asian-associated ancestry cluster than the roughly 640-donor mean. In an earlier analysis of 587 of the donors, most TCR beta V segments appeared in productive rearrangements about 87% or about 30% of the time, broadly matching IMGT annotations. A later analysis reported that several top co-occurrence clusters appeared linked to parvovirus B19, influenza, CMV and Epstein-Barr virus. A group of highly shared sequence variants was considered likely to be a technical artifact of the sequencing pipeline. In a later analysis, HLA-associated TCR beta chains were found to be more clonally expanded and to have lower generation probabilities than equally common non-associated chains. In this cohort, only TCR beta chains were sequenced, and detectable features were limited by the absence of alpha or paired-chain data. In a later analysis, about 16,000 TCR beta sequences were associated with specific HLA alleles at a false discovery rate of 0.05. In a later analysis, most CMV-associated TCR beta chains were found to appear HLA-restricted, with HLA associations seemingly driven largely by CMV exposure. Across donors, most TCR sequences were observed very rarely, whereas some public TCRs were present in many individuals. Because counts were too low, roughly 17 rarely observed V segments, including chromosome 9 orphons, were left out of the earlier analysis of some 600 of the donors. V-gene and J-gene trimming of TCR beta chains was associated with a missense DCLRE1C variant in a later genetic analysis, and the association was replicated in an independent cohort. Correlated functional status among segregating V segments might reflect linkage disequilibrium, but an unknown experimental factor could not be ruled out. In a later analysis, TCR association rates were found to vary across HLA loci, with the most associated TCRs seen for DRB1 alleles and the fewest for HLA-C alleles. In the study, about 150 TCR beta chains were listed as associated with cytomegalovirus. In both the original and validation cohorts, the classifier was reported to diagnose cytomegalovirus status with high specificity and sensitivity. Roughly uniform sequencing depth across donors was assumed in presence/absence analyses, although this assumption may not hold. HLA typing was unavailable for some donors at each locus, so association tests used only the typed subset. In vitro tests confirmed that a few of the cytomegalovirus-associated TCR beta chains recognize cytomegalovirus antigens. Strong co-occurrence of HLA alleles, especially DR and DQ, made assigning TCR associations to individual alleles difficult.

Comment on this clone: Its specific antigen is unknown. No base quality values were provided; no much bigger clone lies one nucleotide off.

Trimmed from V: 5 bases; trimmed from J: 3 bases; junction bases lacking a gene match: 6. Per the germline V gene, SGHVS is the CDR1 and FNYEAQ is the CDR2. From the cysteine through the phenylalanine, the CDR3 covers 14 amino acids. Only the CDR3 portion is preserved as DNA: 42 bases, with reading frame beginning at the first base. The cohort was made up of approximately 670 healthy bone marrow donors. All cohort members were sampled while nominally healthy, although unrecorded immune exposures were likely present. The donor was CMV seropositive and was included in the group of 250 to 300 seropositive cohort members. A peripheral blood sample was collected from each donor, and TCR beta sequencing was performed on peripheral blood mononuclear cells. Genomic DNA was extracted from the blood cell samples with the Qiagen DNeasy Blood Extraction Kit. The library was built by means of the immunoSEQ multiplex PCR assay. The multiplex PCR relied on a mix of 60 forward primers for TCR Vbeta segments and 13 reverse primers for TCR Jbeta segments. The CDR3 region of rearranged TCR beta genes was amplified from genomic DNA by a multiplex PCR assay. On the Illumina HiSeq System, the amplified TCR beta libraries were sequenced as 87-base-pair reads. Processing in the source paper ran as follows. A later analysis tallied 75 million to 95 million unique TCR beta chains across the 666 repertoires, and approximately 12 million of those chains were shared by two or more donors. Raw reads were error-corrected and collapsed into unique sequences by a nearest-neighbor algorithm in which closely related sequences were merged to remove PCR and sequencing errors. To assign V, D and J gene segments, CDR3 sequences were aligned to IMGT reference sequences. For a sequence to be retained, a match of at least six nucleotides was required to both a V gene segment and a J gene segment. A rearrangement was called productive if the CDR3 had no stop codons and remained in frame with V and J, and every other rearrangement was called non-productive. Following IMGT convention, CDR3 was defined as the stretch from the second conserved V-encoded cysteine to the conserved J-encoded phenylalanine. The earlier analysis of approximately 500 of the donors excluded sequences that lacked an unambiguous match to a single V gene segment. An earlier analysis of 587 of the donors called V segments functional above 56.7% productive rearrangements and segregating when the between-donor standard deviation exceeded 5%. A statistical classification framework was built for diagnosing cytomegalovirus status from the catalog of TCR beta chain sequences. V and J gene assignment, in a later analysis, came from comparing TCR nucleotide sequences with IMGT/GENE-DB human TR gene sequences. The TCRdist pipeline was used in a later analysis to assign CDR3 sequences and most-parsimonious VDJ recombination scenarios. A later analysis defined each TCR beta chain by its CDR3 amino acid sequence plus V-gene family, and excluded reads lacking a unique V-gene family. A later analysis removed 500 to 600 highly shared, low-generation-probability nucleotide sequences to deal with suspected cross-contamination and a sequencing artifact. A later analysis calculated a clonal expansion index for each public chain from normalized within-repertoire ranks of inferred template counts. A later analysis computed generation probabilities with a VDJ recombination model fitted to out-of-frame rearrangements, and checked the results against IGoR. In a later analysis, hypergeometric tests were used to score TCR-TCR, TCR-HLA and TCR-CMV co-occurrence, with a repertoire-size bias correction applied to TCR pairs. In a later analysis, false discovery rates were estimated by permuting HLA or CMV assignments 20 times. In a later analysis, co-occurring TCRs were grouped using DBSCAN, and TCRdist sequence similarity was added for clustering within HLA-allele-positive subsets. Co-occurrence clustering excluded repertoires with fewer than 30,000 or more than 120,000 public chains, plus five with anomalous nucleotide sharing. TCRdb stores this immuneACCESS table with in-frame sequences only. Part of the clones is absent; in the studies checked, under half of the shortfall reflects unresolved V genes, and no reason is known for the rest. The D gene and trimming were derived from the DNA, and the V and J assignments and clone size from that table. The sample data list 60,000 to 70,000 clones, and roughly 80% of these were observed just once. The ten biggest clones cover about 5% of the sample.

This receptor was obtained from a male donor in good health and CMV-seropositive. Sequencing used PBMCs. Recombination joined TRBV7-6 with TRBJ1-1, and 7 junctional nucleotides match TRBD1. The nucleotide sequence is TGTGCCAGCAGCCTAAGGGACAGAGACACTGAAGCTTTCTTT. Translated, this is CASSLRDRDTEAFF.